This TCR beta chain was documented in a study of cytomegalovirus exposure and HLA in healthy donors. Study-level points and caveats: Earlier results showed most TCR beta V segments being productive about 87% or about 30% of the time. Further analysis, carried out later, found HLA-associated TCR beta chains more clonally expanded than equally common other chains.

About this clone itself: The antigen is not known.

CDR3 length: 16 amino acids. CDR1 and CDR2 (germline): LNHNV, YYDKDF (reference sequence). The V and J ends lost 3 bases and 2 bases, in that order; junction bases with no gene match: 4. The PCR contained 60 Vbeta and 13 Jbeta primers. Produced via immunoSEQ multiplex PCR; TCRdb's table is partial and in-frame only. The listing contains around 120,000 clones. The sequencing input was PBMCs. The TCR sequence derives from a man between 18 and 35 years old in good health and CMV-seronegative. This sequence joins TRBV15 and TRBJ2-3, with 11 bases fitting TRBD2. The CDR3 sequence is CATSSRLAGFTDTQYF. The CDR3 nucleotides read TGTGCCACCAGCAGCCGACTAGCGGGGTTCACAGATACGCAGTATTTT.